A selection of T cell receptor beta chains follows, all from one sample in a study of T cell changes during pregnancy in multiple sclerosis. Here immunoSEQ multiplex PCR was the method, and the copy in TCRdb shows in-frame clones only, minus some. The repertoire consists of about 120,000 clones, with roughly 92% occurring once and the leading ten covering 6.2%. The sequenced sample was peripheral blood, obtained before pregnancy. The receptors shown here come from a female donor with multiple sclerosis, enrolled in a pregnancy study. The CDR3 runs from the conserved cysteine through the conserved F or W. The D gene is left open where the match is weak. For some rows the clone size is stated as once, few or many, or as a class when expanded; others skip it.

v_gene	d_gene	abundance	j_gene	CDR3nt	CDR3aa
TRBV30	-	few	TRBJ2-5	TGTGCCTGGAGAAGTCGGGGAGCGGGAGAGACCCAGTACTTC	CAWRSRGAGETQYF
TRBV5-1	TRBD2	-	TRBJ2-7	TGCGCCAGCAGCACTAGCGGGAGCTCCTACGAGCAGTACTTC	CASSTSGSSYEQYF
TRBV9	TRBD1	-	TRBJ2-1	TGTGCCGGCAGCGTAGGAGGGACAGGGGCTAGGGATGAGCAGTTCTTC	CAGSVGGTGARDEQFF
TRBV27	TRBD2	-	TRBJ2-7	TGTGCCAGCAGGGGCTGGACTAGCGGGTCCTACGAGCAGTACTTC	CASRGWTSGSYEQYF
TRBV9	-	-	TRBJ1-4	TGTGCCAGCAGCGTAGGGTTGGGGGCTGGAGAAAAACTGTTTTTT	CASSVGLGAGEKLFF
TRBV30	TRBD1	once	TRBJ2-7	TGTGCCTGGAAGGGTAGGGGGACAGGATCCTACGAGCAGTACTTC	CAWKGRGTGSYEQYF
TRBV27	-	-	TRBJ1-1	TGTGCCAGCAGTTCCGACAGACACACTGAAGCTTTCTTT	CASSSDRHTEAFF
TRBV5-1	-	-	TRBJ2-5	TGCGCCAGCAGCTTGGGTAACATACAAGAGACCCAGTACTTC	CASSLGNIQETQYF
TRBV6-1	-	-	TRBJ2-6	TGTGCCAGCAGTGCACTATCAGGGGACTCTGGGGCCAACGTCCTGACTTTC	CASSALSGDSGANVLTF
TRBV4-1	-	-	TRBJ1-5	TGCGCCAGCAGCCAAGTGCAGGGCGATCAGCCCCAGCATTTT	CASSQVQGDQPQHF
TRBV5-8	-	-	TRBJ1-5	TGTGCCAGCAGCTTGGGTGAGGGCGGTCGCAATCAGCCCCAGCATTTT	CASSLGEGGRNQPQHF
TRBV7-9	-	-	TRBJ2-1	TGTGCCAGCAGACACTCCCGGGGGAACTCCTACAATGAGCAGTTCTTC	CASRHSRGNSYNEQFF
TRBV19	-	-	TRBJ1-2	TGTGCCAGTAGACCTTTGGGCTCTCTGTACGGCTACACCTTC	CASRPLGSLYGYTF
TRBV28	-	-	TRBJ1-5	TGTGCCAGCAGTTCCCCCCGTGTGGGGCATCAGCCCCAGCATTTT	CASSSPRVGHQPQHF
TRBV18	-	once	TRBJ1-4	TGTGCCAGCTCACCCTCGGATTCCACCGGGAAAAAACTGTTTTTT	CASSPSDSTGKKLFF
TRBV7-2	TRBD1	-	TRBJ1-2	TGTGCCAGCAGCTTAGTTCCGGGACAGGCGAACGACTATGGCTACACCTTC	CASSLVPGQANDYGYTF
TRBV2	-	-	TRBJ2-4	TGTGCCAGCAGTAAGGACAGTATTAAAAACATTCAGTACTTC	CASSKDSIKNIQYF
TRBV9	-	-	TRBJ2-3	TGTGCCAGCAGCGTAGCCGGGAGTGCAGATACGCAGTATTTT	CASSVAGSADTQYF
TRBV5-5	-	-	TRBJ2-7	TGTGCCAGCAGCCCAGAGACTAGTTCCTACGAGCAGTACTTC	CASSPETSSYEQYF
TRBV18	TRBD2	-	TRBJ2-1	TGTGCCAGCTCACCCGGGACTAGCGGGGCCAACAATGAGCAGTTCTTC	CASSPGTSGANNEQFF
TRBV4-2	-	few	TRBJ1-2	TGTGCCAGCAGCCAAGATTCAAACAGGCTTGGCTACACCTTC	CASSQDSNRLGYTF
TRBV6-1	-	once	TRBJ1-5	TGTGCCAGCAATAGCGGGGATACTGGGCAGCCCCAGCATTTT	CASNSGDTGQPQHF
TRBV6-1	-	-	TRBJ2-5	TGTGCCAGCAGTGATTTGGCAGGGTGGATCCAAGAGACCCAGTACTTC	CASSDLAGWIQETQYF
TRBV19	-	-	TRBJ2-2	TGTGCCAGCTCCCCACTGCGGAACCGACCGCCGAACACCGGGGAGCTGTTTTTT	CASSPLRNRPPNTGELFF
TRBV6-5	TRBD2	-	TRBJ2-1	TGTGCCAGCAGTTACTCGGGACTAGACCGCGTTGAGCAGTTCTTC	CASSYSGLDRVEQFF
TRBV25-1	-	-	TRBJ1-1	TGTGCCAGCAGTCCTCCTGACAGAGAGAACACTGAAGCTTTCTTT	CASSPPDRENTEAFF
TRBV18	TRBD1	-	TRBJ2-7	TGTGCCAGCTCACCCTCCGACAGGGGCCACGAGCAGTACTTC	CASSPSDRGHEQYF
TRBV5-4	-	-	TRBJ2-1	TGTGCCAGCAGCTTGGGGGGGGGCAGGTTAGCCAATGAGCAGTTCTTC	CASSLGGGRLANEQFF
TRBV7-3	TRBD1	-	TRBJ1-3	TGTGCCAGCAGTCGGACAGGGGTTGGAAACACCATATATTTT	CASSRTGVGNTIYF
TRBV10-3	TRBD1	-	TRBJ1-4	TGTGCCATCAGCGCGGGACAGGGGAATGAAAAACTGTTTTTT	CAISAGQGNEKLFF
TRBV7-9	TRBD1	-	TRBJ2-1	TGTGCCAGCAGTTTCCCGGGACAGGGATGGAATGAGCAGTTCTTC	CASSFPGQGWNEQFF
TRBV27	-	-	TRBJ1-2	TGTGCCAGCAGTACAGGGATAGCTTACGGCTACACCTTC	CASSTGIAYGYTF
TRBV11-3	TRBD1	-	TRBJ2-1	TGTGCCAGCAGCCTGAACGGACAGGGTACGTACAATGAGCAGTTCTTC	CASSLNGQGTYNEQFF
TRBV7-2	TRBD2	once	TRBJ2-3	TGTGCCAGCAGCTGGACTAGCGGCGGAGGTGGTGCAGATACGCAGTATTTT	CASSWTSGGGGADTQYF
TRBV6-1	TRBD1	-	TRBJ2-7	TGTGCCAGCAGTCCACGACAGGGTATGTCCGACGAGCAGTACTTC	CASSPRQGMSDEQYF
TRBV19	TRBD1	-	TRBJ1-3	TGTGCCAGTATGAAGGGACAGGACATCTCTGGAAACACCATATATTTT	CASMKGQDISGNTIYF
TRBV5-1	-	-	TRBJ1-1	TGCGCCAGCAGCGGGGGGGACGTCCGGACCGCTTTCTTT	CASSGGDVRTAFF
TRBV27	-	-	TRBJ1-3	TGTGCCAGCAGTTTAGGGCGGGATTCGGGAAACACCATATATTTT	CASSLGRDSGNTIYF
TRBV10-3	TRBD1	-	TRBJ2-1	TGTGCCATCAGTGAGAGAGGTGCGGGACAGGGGGCGAACTATGAGCAGTTCTTC	CAISERGAGQGANYEQFF
TRBV7-8	-	-	TRBJ2-3	TGTGCCAGCAGCTTATTGGGCGGGACTTTGAGCACAGATACGCAGTATTTT	CASSLLGGTLSTDTQYF
TRBV5-1	TRBD1	few	TRBJ1-3	TGCGCCAGCAGCTTGGAAGGGGGCGACTCTGGAAACACCATATATTTT	CASSLEGGDSGNTIYF
TRBV5-1	TRBD1	few	TRBJ2-5	TGCGCCAGCAGTAGGGAACGGACAGGGGGCTATGAGACCCAGTACTTC	CASSRERTGGYETQYF
TRBV7-6	-	-	TRBJ1-1	TGTGCCAGCACCACGGGTCGTACGGAGGCTTTCTTT	CASTTGRTEAFF
TRBV7-8	-	-	TRBJ2-7	TGTGCCAGCAGCCATGGACAACCCCAGCACGAGCAGTACTTC	CASSHGQPQHEQYF
TRBV14	-	-	TRBJ1-1	TGTGCCAGCAGCCAAGATCCGCATCCGAGGAACACTGAAGCTTTCTTT	CASSQDPHPRNTEAFF
TRBV7-3	TRBD2	-	TRBJ2-3	TGTGCCAGCAGCTTAGGGCTAGCGGGAGATACGCAGTATTTT	CASSLGLAGDTQYF
TRBV28	-	-	TRBJ2-5	TGTGCCAGCAGTCCCCCGGCGGGGGCAGAGACCCAGTACTTC	CASSPPAGAETQYF
TRBV28	TRBD1	once	TRBJ1-5	TGTGCCAGCGTCACCAGCTCCGGGACAGGGAGTTGGCCCCAGCATTTT	CASVTSSGTGSWPQHF
TRBV15	TRBD1	-	TRBJ2-7	TGTGCCACCAGCAGAGATTGGGGACAGGGGCACGAGCACCACTTC	CATSRDWGQGHEHHF
TRBV6-6	TRBD1	-	TRBJ2-2	TGTGCCAGCAGCGGAACAGGGGTAGGGACCGGGGAGCTGTTTTTT	CASSGTGVGTGELFF
TRBV27	-	-	TRBJ1-3	TGTGCCAGCAGCGTCATTTTCCTCTGGACATTGGGAAACACCATATATTTT	CASSVIFLWTLGNTIYF
TRBV27	-	-	TRBJ2-7	TGTGCCAGCAGTTTCTCTCCCCCAGTGGACGAGCAGTACTTC	CASSFSPPVDEQYF
TRBV2	TRBD2	-	TRBJ2-1	TGTGCCAGCAAGGCCCACCGACTAGCGGCGTACAATGAGCAGTTCTTC	CASKAHRLAAYNEQFF
TRBV10-1	TRBD2	-	TRBJ2-3	TGCGCCAGCAGCCGACTAGCGGGAGATGTGGATACGCAGTATTTT	CASSRLAGDVDTQYF
TRBV5-1	TRBD1	-	TRBJ1-2	TGCGCCAGCAGCTTAGGGACAGGGGGTGCTCCCTATGGCTACACCTTC	CASSLGTGGAPYGYTF